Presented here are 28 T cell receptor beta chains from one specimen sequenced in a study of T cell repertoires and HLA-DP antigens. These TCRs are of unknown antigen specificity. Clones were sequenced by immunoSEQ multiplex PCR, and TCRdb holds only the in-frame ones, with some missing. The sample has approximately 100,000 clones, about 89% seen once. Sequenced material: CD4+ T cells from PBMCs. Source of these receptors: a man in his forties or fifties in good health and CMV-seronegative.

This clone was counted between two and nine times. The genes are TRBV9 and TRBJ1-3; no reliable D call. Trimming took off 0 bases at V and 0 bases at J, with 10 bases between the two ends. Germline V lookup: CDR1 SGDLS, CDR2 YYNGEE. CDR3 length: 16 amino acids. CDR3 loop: CASSVGFSYSGNTIYF. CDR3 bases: TGTGCCAGCAGCGTAGGATTCAGTTACTCTGGAAACACCATATATTTT.

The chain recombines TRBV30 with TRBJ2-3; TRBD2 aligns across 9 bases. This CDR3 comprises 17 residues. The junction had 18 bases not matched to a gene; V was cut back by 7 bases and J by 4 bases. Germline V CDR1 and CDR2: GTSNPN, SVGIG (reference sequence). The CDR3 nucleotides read TGTGCCTCCTCCGGGACTAGCAGAGGCCTAAGCGCAGATACGCAGTATTTT. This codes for CASSGTSRGLSADTQYF. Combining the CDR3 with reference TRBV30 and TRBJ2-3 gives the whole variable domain SQTIHQWPATLVQPVGSPLSLECTVEGTSNPNLYWYRQAAGRGLQLLFYSVGIGQISSEVPQNLSASRPQDRQFILSSKKLLLSDSGFYLCASSGTSRGLSADTQYFGPGTRLTVL.

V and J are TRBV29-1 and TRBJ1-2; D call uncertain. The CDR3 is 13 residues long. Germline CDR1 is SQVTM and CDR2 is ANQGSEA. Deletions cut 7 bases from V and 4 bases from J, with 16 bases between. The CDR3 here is CSAGETGSYGYTF. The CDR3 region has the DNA TGCAGCGCCGGAGAGACCGGGAGCTATGGCTACACCTTC. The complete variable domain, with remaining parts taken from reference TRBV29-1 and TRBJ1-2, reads SAVISQKPSRDICQRGTSLTIQCQVDSQVTMMFWYRQQPGQSLTLIATANQGSEATYESGFVIDKFPISRPNLTFSTLTVSNMSPEDSSIYLCSAGETGSYGYTFGSGTRLTVV.

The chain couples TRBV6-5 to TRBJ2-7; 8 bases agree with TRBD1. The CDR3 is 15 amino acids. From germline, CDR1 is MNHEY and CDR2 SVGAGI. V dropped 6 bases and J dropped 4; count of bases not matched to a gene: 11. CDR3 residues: CASRPYSTGEYEQYF. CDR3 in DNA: TGTGCCAGCAGGCCTTATTCGACAGGGGAGTACGAGCAGTACTTC.

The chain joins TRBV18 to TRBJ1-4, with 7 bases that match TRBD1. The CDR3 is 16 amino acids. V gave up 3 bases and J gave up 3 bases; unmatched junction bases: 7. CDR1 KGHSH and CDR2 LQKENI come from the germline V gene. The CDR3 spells CASSPTGPFANEKLFF. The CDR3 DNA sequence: TGTGCCAGCTCACCGACAGGGCCATTTGCTAATGAAAAACTGTTTTTT.

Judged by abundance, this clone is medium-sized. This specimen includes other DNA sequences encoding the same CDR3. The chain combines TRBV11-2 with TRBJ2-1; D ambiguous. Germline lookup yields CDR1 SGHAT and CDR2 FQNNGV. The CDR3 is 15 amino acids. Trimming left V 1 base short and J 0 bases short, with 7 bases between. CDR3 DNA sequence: TGTGCCAGCAGCTTAGTGGCACCCTCCTACAATGAGCAGTTCTTC. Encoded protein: CASSLVAPSYNEQFF.

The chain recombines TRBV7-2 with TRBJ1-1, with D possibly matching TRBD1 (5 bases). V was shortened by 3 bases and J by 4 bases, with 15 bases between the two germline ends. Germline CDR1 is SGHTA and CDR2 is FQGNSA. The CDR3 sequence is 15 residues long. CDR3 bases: TGTGCCAGCAGCTTGGGTCGGGGGGGTGCCACTGAAGCTTTCTTT. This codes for CASSLGRGGATEAFF.

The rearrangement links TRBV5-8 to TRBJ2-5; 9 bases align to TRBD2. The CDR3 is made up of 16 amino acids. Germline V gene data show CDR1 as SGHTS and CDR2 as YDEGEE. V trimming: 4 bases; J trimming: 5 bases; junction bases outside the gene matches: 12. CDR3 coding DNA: TGTGCCAGCAGCCGGGGGCCAGCGGGAGGCCAGGAGACCCAGTACTTC. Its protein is CASSRGPAGGQETQYF.

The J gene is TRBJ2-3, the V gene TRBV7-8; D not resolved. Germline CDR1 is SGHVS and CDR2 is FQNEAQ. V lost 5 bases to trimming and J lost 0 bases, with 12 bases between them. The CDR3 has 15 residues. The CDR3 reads CASSPGLASTDTQYF. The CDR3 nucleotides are TGTGCCAGCAGCCCTGGGCTGGCGAGCACAGATACGCAGTATTTT.

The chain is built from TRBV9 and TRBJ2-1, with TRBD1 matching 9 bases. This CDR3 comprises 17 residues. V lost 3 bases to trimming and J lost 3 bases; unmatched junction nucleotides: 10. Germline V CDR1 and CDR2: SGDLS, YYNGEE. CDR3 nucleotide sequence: TGTGCCAGCAGCGAGGGGACAGGGATTACCGTCTACAATGAGCAGTTCTTC. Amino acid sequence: CASSEGTGITVYNEQFF. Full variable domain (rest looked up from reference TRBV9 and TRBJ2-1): DSGVTQTPKHLITATGQRVTLRCSPRSGDLSVYWYQQSLDQGLQFLIQYYNGEERAKGNILERFSAQQFPDLHSELNLSSLELGDSALYFCASSEGTGITVYNEQFFGPGTRLTVL.

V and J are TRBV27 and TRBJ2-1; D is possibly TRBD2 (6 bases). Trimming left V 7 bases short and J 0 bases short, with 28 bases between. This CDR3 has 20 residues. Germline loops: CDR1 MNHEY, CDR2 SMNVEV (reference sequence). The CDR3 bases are TGTGCCAGCATTAGAAGCGGGCTACTAAGAACCCCTCGCTCCTACAATGAGCAGTTCTTC. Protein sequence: CASIRSGLLRTPRSYNEQFF.

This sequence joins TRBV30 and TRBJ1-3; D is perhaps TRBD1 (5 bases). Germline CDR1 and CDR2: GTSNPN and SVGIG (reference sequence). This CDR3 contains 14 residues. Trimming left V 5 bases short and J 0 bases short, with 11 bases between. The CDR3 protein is CAWDRKDSGNTIYF. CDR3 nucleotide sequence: TGTGCCTGGGACAGAAAGGACTCTGGAAACACCATATATTTT.

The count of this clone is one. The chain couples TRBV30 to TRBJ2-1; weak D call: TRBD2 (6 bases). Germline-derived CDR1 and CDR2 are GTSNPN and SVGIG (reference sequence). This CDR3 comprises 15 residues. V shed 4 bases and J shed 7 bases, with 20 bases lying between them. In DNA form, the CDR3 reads TGTGCCTGGACCACCGGTAGGTGGGGGGTGAATGAGCAGTTCTTC. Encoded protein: CAWTTGRWGVNEQFF.

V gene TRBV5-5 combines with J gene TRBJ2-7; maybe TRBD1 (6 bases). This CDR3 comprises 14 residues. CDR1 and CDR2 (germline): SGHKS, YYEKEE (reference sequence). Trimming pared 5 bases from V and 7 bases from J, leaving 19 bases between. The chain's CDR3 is CASRVGQISTEQYF. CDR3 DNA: TGTGCCAGCAGGGTAGGACAGATTTCTACAGAGCAGTACTTC.

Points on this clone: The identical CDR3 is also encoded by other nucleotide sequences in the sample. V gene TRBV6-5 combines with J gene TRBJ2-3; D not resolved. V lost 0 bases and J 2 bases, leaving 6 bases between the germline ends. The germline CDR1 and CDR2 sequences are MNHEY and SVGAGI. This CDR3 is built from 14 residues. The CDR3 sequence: CASSYSPLTDTQYF. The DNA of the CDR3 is TGTGCCAGCAGTTACTCACCCCTCACAGATACGCAGTATTTT.

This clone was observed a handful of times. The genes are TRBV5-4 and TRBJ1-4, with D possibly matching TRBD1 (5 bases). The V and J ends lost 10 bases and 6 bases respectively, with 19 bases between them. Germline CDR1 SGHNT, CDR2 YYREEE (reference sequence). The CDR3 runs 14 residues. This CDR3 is CALSRSLGDEKLFF. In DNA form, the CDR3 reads TGTGCCCTCAGCCGCAGCCTGGGGGATGAAAAACTGTTTTTT.

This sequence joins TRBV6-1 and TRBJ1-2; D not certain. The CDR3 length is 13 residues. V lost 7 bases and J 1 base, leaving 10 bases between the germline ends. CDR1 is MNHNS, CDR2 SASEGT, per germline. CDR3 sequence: CASTLDGNYGYTF. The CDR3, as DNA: TGTGCCAGCACCCTGGACGGTAACTATGGCTACACCTTC.

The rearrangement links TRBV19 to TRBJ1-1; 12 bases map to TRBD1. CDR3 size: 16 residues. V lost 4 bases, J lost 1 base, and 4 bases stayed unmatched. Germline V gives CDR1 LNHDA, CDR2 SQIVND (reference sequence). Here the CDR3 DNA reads TGTGCCAGTAGTAGGGGACAGGGGGCGGAGAACACTGAAGCTTTCTTT. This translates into CASSRGQGAENTEAFF.

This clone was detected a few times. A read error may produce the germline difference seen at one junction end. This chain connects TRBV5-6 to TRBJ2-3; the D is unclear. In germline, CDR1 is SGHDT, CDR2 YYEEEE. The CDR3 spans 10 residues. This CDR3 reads CASSLAPRVF. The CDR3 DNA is TGTGCCAGCAGCTTGGCCCCCCGCGTTTTT.

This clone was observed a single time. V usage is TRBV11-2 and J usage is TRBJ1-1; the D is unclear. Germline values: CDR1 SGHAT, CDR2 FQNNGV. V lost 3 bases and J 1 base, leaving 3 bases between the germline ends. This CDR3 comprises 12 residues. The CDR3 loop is CASSFGNTEAFF. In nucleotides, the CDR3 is TGTGCCAGCAGCTTTGGGAACACTGAAGCTTTCTTT.

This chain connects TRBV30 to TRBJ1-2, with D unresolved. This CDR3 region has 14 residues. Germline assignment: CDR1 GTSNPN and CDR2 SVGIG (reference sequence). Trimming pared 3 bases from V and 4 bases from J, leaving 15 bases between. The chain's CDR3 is CAWRALHSSYGYTF. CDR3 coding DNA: TGTGCCTGGAGGGCCCTGCACAGCTCCTATGGCTACACCTTC.

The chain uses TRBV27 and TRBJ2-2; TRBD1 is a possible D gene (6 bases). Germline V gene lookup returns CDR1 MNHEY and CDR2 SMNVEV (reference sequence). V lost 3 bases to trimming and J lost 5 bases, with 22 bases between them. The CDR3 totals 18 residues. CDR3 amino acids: CASSLGKVRGVFTGELFF. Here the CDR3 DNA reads TGTGCCAGCAGTTTGGGCAAAGTCAGGGGCGTTTTTACCGGGGAGCTGTTTTTT.

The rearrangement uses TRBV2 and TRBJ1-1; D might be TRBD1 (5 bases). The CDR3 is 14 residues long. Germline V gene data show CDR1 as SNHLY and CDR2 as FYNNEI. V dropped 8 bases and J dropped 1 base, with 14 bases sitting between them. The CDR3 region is CASGGPGPNTEAFF. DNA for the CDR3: TGTGCCAGCGGGGGTCCAGGGCCGAACACTGAAGCTTTCTTT.

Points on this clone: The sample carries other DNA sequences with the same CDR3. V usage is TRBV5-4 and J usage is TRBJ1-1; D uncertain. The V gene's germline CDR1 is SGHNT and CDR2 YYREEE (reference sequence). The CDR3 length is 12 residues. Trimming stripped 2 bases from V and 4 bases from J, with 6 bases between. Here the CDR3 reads CASSLQGTEAFF. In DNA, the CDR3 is TGTGCCAGCAGCTTACAAGGCACTGAAGCTTTCTTT.

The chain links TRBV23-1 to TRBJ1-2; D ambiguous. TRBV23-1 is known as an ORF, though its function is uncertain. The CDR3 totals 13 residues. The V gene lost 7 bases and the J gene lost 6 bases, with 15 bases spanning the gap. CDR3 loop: CASKTCPVNGYTF. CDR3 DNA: TGCGCCAGCAAGACTTGCCCGGTTAATGGCTACACCTTC.

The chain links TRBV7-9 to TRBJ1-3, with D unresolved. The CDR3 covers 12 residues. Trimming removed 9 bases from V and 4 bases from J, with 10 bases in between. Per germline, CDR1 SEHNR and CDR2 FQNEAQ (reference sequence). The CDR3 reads CASGVGGNTIYF. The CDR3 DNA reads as TGTGCCAGTGGCGTGGGGGGAAACACCATATATTTT. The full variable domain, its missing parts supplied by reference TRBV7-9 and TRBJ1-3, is DTGVSQNPRHKITKRGQNVTFRCDPISEHNRLYWYRQTLGQGPEFLTYFQNEAQLEKSRLLSDRFSAERPKGSFSTLEIQRTEQGDSAMYLCASGVGGNTIYFGEGSWLTVV.

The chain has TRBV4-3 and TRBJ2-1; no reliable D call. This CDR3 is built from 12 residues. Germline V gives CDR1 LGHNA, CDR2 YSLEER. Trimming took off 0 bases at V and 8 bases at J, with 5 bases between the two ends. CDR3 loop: CASSQEGYEQFF. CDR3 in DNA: TGCGCCAGCAGCCAAGAGGGATATGAGCAGTTCTTC.

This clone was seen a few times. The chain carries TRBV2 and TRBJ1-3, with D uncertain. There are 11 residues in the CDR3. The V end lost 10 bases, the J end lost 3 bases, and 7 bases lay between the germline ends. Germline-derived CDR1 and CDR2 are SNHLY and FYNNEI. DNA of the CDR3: TGTGCCACCTTGGATGGAAACACCATATATTTT. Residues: CATLDGNTIYF.